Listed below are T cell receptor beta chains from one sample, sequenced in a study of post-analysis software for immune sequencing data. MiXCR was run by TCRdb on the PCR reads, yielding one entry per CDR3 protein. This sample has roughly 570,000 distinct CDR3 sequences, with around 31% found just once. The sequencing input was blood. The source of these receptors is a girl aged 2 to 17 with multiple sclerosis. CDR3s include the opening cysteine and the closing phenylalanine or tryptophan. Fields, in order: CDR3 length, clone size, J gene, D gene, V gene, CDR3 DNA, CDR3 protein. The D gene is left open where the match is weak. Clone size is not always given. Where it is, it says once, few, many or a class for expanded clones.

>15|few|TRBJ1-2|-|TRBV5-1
TGCGCCAGCCAGCCAGTTATCGAAGTTAACTATGGCTACACCTTC
CASQPVIEVNYGYTF
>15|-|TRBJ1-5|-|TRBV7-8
TGTGCCAGCAGCCCAGGTTGGGACAGCAATCAGCCCCAGCATTTT
CASSPGWDSNQPQHF
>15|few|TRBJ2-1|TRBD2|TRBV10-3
TGTGCCATCAGTGATTCCAGACTAGCGGTGGATGAGCAGTTCTTC
CAISDSRLAVDEQFF
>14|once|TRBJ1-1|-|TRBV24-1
TGTGCCACCAGTGATTTCCGACCTAACACTGAAGCTTTCTTT
CATSDFRPNTEAFF
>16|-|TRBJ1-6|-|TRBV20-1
TGCAGTGCTAGAGATACCCGGGGCGCGGCTAATTCACCCCTCCACTTT
CSARDTRGAANSPLHF
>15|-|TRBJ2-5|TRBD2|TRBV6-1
TGTGCCAGCACAGAAGGGACTAGCGGGGGGGAGACCCAGTACTTC
CASTEGTSGGETQYF
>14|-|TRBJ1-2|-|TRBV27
TGTGCCAGCAGTTTGGGTTCAGGGTTCGATGGCTACACCTTC
CASSLGSGFDGYTF
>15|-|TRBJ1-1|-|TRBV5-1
TGCGCCAGCAGCTTGACCTCCTTGGGGTACACTGAAGCTTTCTTT
CASSLTSLGYTEAFF
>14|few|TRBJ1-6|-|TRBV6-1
TGTGCCAGCACAGGGAGATCATATAATTCACCCCTCCACTTT
CASTGRSYNSPLHF
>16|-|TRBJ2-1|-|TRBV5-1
TGCGCCAGCAGCTTGGGCGTTCGTGGGGACAACAATGAGCAGTTCTTC
CASSLGVRGDNNEQFF
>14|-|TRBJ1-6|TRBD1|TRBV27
TGTGCCAGCAGTCTCCGGGACAGGGGTTCACCCCTCCACTTT
CASSLRDRGSPLHF
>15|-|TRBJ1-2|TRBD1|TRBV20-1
TGCAGTGCTAGAGTCCCGGACAGGGGGGCCTATGGCTACACCTTC
CSARVPDRGAYGYTF
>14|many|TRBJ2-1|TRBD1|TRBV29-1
TGCAGCGTTGAATTAGGGGGCGCGTACAATGAGCAGTTCTTC
CSVELGGAYNEQFF
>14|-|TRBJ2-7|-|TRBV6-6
TGTGCCAGCATTTACACGGATAGCTCCTACGAGCAGTACTTC
CASIYTDSSYEQYF
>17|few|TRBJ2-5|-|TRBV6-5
TGTGCCAGCAGTTACTCGGACGGTGATCCAAACCAAGAGACCCAGTACTTC
CASSYSDGDPNQETQYF
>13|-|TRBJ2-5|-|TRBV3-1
TGTGCCAGCAGCTTCGGGACTCTAGGGGCCCAGTACTTC
CASSFGTLGAQYF
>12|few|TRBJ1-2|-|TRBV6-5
TGTGCCAGCAGTACACTTAGAGATGGCTACACCTTC
CASSTLRDGYTF
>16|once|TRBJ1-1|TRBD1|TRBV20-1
TGCAGTGCTAGAGATTTCACAGGGGGGGCCAACACTGAAGCTTTCTTT
CSARDFTGGANTEAFF
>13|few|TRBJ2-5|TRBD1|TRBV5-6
TGTGCCAACAGCTTGACAGGGCAAGAGACCCAGTACTTC
CANSLTGQETQYF
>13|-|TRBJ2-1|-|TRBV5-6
TGTGCCAGCAGCTGGGGGACCCGGGGAAGGCAGTTCTTC
CASSWGTRGRQFF
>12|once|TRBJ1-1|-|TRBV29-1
TGCAGCGTTTTTAAGGGGAACACTGAAGCTTTCTTT
CSVFKGNTEAFF
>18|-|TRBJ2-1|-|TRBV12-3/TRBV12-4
TGTGCCAGCACCCCCTTAGGAGGCGGATGGAGCTCCTACAATGAGCAGTTCTTC
CASTPLGGGWSSYNEQFF
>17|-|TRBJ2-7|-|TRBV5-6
TGTGCCAGCAGCTCTTTGGGGCCCCGACAAATGTCCTACGAGCAGTACTTC
CASSSLGPRQMSYEQYF
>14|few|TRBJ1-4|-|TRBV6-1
TGTGCCAGCACCACGAGGGGGTTTAACGAAAAACTGTTTTTT
CASTTRGFNEKLFF
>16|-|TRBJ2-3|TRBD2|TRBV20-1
TGCAGTGCTAGAGCGACTAGCGGGGGTTACACAGATACGCAGTATTTT
CSARATSGGYTDTQYF
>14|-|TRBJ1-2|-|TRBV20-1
TGCAGTGCTAAAAGGGTTGGGGCGGGGTATGGCTACACCTTC
CSAKRVGAGYGYTF
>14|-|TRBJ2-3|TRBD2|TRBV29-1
TGCAGCGTTGATGGCGCGGGGGGCTCAGATACGCAGTATTTT
CSVDGAGGSDTQYF
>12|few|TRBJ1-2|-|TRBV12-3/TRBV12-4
TGTGCCAGCAGCCGACAGGACTATGGCTACACCTTC
CASSRQDYGYTF
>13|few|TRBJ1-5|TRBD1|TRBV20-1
TGCAGTGCTTCCAGGACAGGGACTCAGCCCCAGCATTTT
CSASRTGTQPQHF
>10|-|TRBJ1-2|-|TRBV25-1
TGTGCCAGCACTGGGTATGGCTACACCTTC
CASTGYGYTF
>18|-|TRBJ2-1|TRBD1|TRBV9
TGTGCCAGCAGCGTAGCCGGGACAGGGGGCGGTGATGTCAATGAGCAGTTCTTC
CASSVAGTGGGDVNEQFF
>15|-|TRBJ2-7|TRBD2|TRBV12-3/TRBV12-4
TGTGCCAGCAGCCGCGGCGGCGGGGGGACCAATGAGCAGTACTTC
CASSRGGGGTNEQYF
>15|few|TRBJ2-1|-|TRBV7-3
TGTGCCAGCAGCGTAAGCAGTACTGGGGATCATGAGCAGTTCTTC
CASSVSSTGDHEQFF
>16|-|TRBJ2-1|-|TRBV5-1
TGCGCCAGCAGCCTTGGCGTCTTAAGGACCGACAATGAGCAGTTCTTC
CASSLGVLRTDNEQFF
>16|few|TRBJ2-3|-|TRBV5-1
TGCGCCAGCAGATCTCTCGGGCGGGTGGGCACAGATACGCAGTATTTT
CASRSLGRVGTDTQYF
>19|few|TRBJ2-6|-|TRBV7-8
TGTGCCAGCAGCTTAAGGGCCTTCCCTTCAGGAGCTGGGGCCAACGTCCTGACTTTC
CASSLRAFPSGAGANVLTF
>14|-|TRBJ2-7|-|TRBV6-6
TGTGCCAGCAGCCACCGCGGTTTTACCTACGAGCAGTACTTC
CASSHRGFTYEQYF
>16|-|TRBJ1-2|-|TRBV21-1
TGTGCCAGCAGCCAAAGCGGCGGGGGGAAAGTCTATGGCTACACCTTC
CASSQSGGGKVYGYTF
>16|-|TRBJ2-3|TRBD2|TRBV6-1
TGTGCCAGCAGTAACCCTAGCGGGGGGGCAACAGATACGCAGTATTTT
CASSNPSGGATDTQYF
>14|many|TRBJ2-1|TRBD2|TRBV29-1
TGCAGCGTCCTTACTAGCGGTATCTACAATGAGCAGTTCTTC
CSVLTSGIYNEQFF
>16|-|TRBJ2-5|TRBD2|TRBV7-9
TGTGCCAGCAGCTCGACTAGCGGGGCTGCTGAGGCGGCCCAGTACTTC
CASSSTSGAAEAAQYF
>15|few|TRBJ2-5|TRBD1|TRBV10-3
TGTGCCATCAGTGAGACGACAGGGTCGGGCGAGACCCAGTACTTC
CAISETTGSGETQYF
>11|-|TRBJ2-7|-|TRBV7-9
TGTGCCAGCAGCTGGGACGGCGAGCAGTACTTC
CASSWDGEQYF
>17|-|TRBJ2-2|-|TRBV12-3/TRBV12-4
TGTGCCAGCAGTCTAACACCGGGACAACCGAACACCGGGGAGCTGTTTTTT
CASSLTPGQPNTGELFF
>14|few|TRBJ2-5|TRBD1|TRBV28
TGTGCCAGCAGTTTAGACAGGGGATATGAGACCCAGTACTTC
CASSLDRGYETQYF
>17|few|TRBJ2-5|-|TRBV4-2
TGTGCCAGCAGCCAAGAAAGAGGGCCACCTGTAGAAGAGACCCAGTACTTC
CASSQERGPPVEETQYF
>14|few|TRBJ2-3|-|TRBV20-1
TGCAGTGCTAGTGGCGAGCGGGTAACAGATACGCAGTATTTT
CSASGERVTDTQYF
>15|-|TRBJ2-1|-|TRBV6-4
TGTGCCAGCAAACCCACTAGCCTCGGATACGATGAGCAGTTCTTC
CASKPTSLGYDEQFF
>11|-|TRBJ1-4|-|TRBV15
TGTGCCACCTACAAGGATGAAAAACTGTTTTTT
CATYKDEKLFF
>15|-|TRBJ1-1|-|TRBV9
TGTGCCAGCAGCGTAGATCCAGCTATGAACACTGAAGCTTTCTTT
CASSVDPAMNTEAFF
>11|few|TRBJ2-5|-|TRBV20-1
TGCAGTGCTATTCCGAAAGAGACCCAGTACTTC
CSAIPKETQYF
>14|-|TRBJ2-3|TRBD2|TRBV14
TGTGCCAGCACCCAGCGGGGGCGCACAGATACGCAGTATTTT
CASTQRGRTDTQYF
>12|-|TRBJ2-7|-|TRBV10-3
TGTGCCACCAGTGACTTAGCTTACGAGCAGTACTTC
CATSDLAYEQYF
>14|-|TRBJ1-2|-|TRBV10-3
TGTGCCATCCAAGGCACAGGGTTCGACTATGGCTACACCTTC
CAIQGTGFDYGYTF